Detailed here is one T cell receptor beta chain. Its antigen is not known. These data originate in a study of cytomegalovirus exposure and HLA in healthy donors. 60 Vbeta and 13 Jbeta primers were used in PCR. TCRdb's copy holds only in-frame clones and misses some; the assay was immunoSEQ multiplex PCR. Found here are roughly 97,000 clones, 75% to 80% of them singletons; the top ten hold approximately 6.3%. The study's findings and limits: Looking again later, the authors saw that most CMV-associated TCR beta chains seemed HLA-restricted. Relative to equally common others, HLA-associated TCR beta chains showed greater clonal expansion in a later analysis.

There are 14 residues in the CDR3. Germline V lookup: CDR1 MNHEY, CDR2 SVGAGI. The V and J ends lost 1 base and 7 bases, in that order; junction bases with no gene match: 5. The chain has TRBV6-5 and TRBJ2-5, with 8 bases fitting TRBD2. The sequenced material came from PBMCs. The sequence came from a man aged 55 to 70 in good health and CMV-seropositive. CDR3 sequence reads: CASSYLDGGGTQYF. CDR3 in DNA: TGTGCCAGCAGTTACTTGGACGGGGGGGGGACCCAGTACTTC.